Given below is one T cell receptor beta chain in context. The sample holds a few counts of this clone. The antigen it binds to is not known. The record has no base qualities; no much larger clone is one base away. TCRbeta CDR3 regions were amplified from genomic DNA using the immunoSEQ Assay, a bias-controlled multiplex PCR. On the study's bioinformatics: Within the assay, amplification of reference gene primers was used to estimate how many nucleated cells each sample contained. Sequence reads were collapsed and filtered to measure the absolute abundance of every unique TCRbeta CDR3 rearrangement. For each sample, productive Simpson clonality was calculated as the square root of Simpson's diversity index over productive rearrangements. Not all clones reach the TCRdb copy of this immuneACCESS table, which keeps in-frame sequences only. Checked studies attribute under half of the gap to unresolved V genes and leave the rest unexplained. D and trimming were read from the DNA, whereas the V and J calls and clone size are those reported in that table. The sample data list 150,000 to 160,000 clones, and 84% of these were observed just once. The ten largest make up approximately 9.4% of the sample.

Looking up the germline V gene yields CDR1 SGHVS and CDR2 FQNEAQ. V is pared back by 0 bases and J by 8 bases, with 10 bases lying between the germline termini. The CDR3 starts with the cysteine, ends with the phenylalanine, and has 13 residues. CDR3 DNA only is kept here, 39 bases in frame from base 1. This entry is derived from a study of blood T cell repertoires in COVID-19 (dated by TCRdb to the early 2020s). Describing the broader study: Collaborator samples came from the United States, Italy and Spain and covered acute and convalescent phases of COVID-19. The prospective study material was composed of cDNA or gDNA derived from T cells, B-cell-depleted T cells, or PBMCs. Subjects who had been exposed to COVID-19, were actively infected with it, or had recovered from it provided the deeply sampled blood TCRbeta repertoires that made up the dataset. The repertoires were released in a freely available public database intended as a resource for research on the immune response to SARS-CoV-2. Samples came from the ongoing ImmuneRACE study (first 160 participants) plus 1,254 subjects from 6 global collaborators. Sample metadata almost always included a de-identified subject ID, COVID-19 status, age in years and sex. Where HLA class I and class II types were available, the types were taken from metadata supplied by the sample provider, not from assay-based typing. General findings and caveats noted by the study authors: The quantity of clinical and demographic metadata differed by source and by participant and was supplied without curation.

The collaborating institutions used their own protocols to collect whole blood in K2EDTA tubes. Collaborator samples were shipped for TCRbeta analysis as frozen whole blood, isolated PBMCs, or DNA extracted from either sample type. Sequences were obtained from peripheral blood. The sequence was obtained from a woman aged 45 to 65 with acute or convalescent COVID-19. The sequence joins TRBV7-8 to TRBJ1-2; a tentative D call is TRBD1 (6 bases match). The sequenced DNA: TGTGCCAGCAGCTTAGCACAGGGCGGAGGCTACACCTTC. It translates as CASSLAQGGGYTF. The CDR3 plus the reference TRBV7-8 and TRBJ1-2 genes for the other parts give the full variable domain: GAGVSQSPRYKVAKRGQDVALRCDPISGHVSLFWYQQALGQGPEFLTYFQNEAQLDKSGLPSDRFFAERPEGSVSTLKIQRTQQEDSAVYLCASSLAQGGGYTFGSGTRLTVV.